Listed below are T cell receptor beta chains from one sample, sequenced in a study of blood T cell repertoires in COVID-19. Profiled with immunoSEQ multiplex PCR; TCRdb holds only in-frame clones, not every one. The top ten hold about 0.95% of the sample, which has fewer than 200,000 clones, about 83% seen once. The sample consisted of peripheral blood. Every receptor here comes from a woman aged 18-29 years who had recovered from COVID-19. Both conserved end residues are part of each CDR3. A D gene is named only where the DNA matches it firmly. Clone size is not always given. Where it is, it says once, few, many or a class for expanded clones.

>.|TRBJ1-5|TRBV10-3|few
TGTGCCATCAAGGAGGATGGCAATCAGCCCCAGCATTTT
CAIKEDGNQPQHF
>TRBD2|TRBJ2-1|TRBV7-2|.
TGTGCCAGCAGCTTAGAAGTAGCGGGAGTCTGGGAGCAGTTCTTC
CASSLEVAGVWEQFF
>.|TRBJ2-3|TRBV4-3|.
TGCGCCAGCAGCCTGCGACAGTTAAGCACAGATACGCAGTATTTT
CASSLRQLSTDTQYF
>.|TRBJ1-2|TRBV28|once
TGTGCCAGCATCCTGGGGGGAGCTAACTATGGCTACACCTTC
CASILGGANYGYTF
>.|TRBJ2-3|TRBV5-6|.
TGTGCCAGCAGCTTGATAGGCGGAATAGCGACAGATACGCAGTATTTT
CASSLIGGIATDTQYF
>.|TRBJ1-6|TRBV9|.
TGTGCCAGCAGCACTGGGACATTGTATAATTCACCCCTCCACTTT
CASSTGTLYNSPLHF
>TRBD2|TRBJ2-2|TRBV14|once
TGTGCCAGCAGCCACAGACTAGCAGTCTGGTCCGGGGAGCTGTTTTTT
CASSHRLAVWSGELFF
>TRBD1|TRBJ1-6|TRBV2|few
TGTGCCACCGGGGACAGCTCCTATAATTCACCCCTCCACTTT
CATGDSSYNSPLHF
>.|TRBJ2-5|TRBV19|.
TGCCTTGGAGGGCACGAGACCCAGTACTTC
CLGGHETQYF
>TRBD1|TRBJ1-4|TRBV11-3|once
TGTGCCAGCAGCGTCCGTCCGGGACAGGATAATGAAAAACTGTTTTTT
CASSVRPGQDNEKLFF
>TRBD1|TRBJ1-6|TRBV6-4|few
TGTGCCAGCAGTGACGGGACAGGCACCGGATCACCCCTCCACTTT
CASSDGTGTGSPLHF
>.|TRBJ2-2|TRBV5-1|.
TGCGCCAGCAGCTTGGAACAGATAAACACCGGGGAGCTGTTTTTT
CASSLEQINTGELFF
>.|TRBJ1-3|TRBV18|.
TGTGCCAGCTCCCCCGACAGGACCTCTGGAAACACCATATATTTT
CASSPDRTSGNTIYF
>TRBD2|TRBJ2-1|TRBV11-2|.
TGTGCCAGCAGCTTAGGCAGAGCGGGGTTGAATGAGCAGTTCTTC
CASSLGRAGLNEQFF
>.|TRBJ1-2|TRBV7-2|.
TGTGCCAGCAGCTTACAACAGTCAGGCTACACCTTC
CASSLQQSGYTF
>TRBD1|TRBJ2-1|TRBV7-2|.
TGTGCCAGCAGCCCCCGCCGGGACAGGGGCAACAATGAGCAGTTCTTC
CASSPRRDRGNNEQFF
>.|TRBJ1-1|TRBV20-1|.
TGCAGTGCAACGGACACTGAAGCTTTCTTT
CSATDTEAFF
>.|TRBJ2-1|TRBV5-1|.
TGCGCCAGCAGCTTGGGGCCCGACTGGTTCTTC
CASSLGPDWFF
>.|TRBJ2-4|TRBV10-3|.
TGTGCCATCAGGGGGACTGAAAACATTCAGTACTTC
CAIRGTENIQYF
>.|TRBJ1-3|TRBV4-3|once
TGCGCCAGCAGCCAGGATACAGGGCTTTCTGGAAACACCATATATTTT
CASSQDTGLSGNTIYF
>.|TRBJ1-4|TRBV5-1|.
TGCGCCAGCAGCTTGGGGAGTGACGACGAAAAACTGTTTTTT
CASSLGSDDEKLFF
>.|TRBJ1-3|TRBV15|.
TGTGCCACCAGCAGAGATCCCAGATCCTTCTCTGGAAACACCATATATTTT
CATSRDPRSFSGNTIYF
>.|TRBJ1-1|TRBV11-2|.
TGTGCCAGCAGCTCAAGTTGGGCAAACACTGAAGCTTTCTTT
CASSSSWANTEAFF
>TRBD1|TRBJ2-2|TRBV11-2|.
TGTGCCAGCAGCTCATCCTGGACAGGGTCCGGGGAGCTGTTTTTT
CASSSSWTGSGELFF
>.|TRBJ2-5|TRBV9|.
TGTGCCAGCAGCGTAGGAAGCCTCGGGGAGACCCAGTACTTC
CASSVGSLGETQYF
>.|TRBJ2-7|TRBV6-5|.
TGTGCCAGCGGCCGGTGGCGGGGTAGGTCCTACGAGCAGTACTTC
CASGRWRGRSYEQYF
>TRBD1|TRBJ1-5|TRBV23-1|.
TGCGCCAGCAGTCAGGACCTGGGGGACAGGGAGAATCAGCCCCAGCATTTT
CASSQDLGDRENQPQHF
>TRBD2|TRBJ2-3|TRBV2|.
TGTGCCAGCAGACTAGCGGGGGCCCTGGCATGGAGGCAGTATTTT
CASRLAGALAWRQYF
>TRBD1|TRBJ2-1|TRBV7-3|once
TGTGCCAGCAGCTCTACAGGGGCGTACTACAATGAGCAGTTCTTC
CASSSTGAYYNEQFF
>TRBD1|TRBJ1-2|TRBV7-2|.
TGTGCCAGCAGCTCCAGGGGGAACTATGGCTACACCTTC
CASSSRGNYGYTF
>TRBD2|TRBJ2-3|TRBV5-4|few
TGTGCCAGCAGCTTTACGCTAGCGGGAGGGCGAATCACAGATACGCAGTATTTT
CASSFTLAGGRITDTQYF
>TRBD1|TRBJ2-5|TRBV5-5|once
TGTGCCAGCAGCTTTTTAACAGGGGGAGGAGGTCGAGAGACCCAGTACTTC
CASSFLTGGGGRETQYF
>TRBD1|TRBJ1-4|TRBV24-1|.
TGTGCCACCAAGGGTTCGGGACAGGATAATGAAAAACTGTTTTTT
CATKGSGQDNEKLFF
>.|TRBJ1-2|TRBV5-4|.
TGTGCCAGCAGCTTGTCAGCTGGGGGCGGCTATGGCTACACCTTC
CASSLSAGGGYGYTF
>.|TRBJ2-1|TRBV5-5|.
TGTGCCAGCAGCTTAAAGGGGACTAATGAGCAGTTCTTC
CASSLKGTNEQFF
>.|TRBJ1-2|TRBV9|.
TGTGCCAGCAGCGTAGCTAATGCAGTCACTACTAACTATGGCTACACCTTC
CASSVANAVTTNYGYTF
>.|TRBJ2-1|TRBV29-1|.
TGCAGCGCCGTCCGTCAGGGATATGAGCAGTTCTTC
CSAVRQGYEQFF
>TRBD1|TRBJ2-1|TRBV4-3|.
TGCGCCAGCAGCCAAGAAGGGACAGGGAAATCCTACAATGAGCAGTTCTTC
CASSQEGTGKSYNEQFF
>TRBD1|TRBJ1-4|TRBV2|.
TGTGCCAGCACCCGGGACAGGGACGAAAAACTGTTTTTT
CASTRDRDEKLFF
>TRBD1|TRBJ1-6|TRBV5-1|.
TGCGCCAGCAGCTTGCTGGCAGGGGGCCCTTATAATTCACCCCTCCACTTT
CASSLLAGGPYNSPLHF
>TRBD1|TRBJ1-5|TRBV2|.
TGTGCCAGCAGCGAGGACAGGGGTCAGCCCCAGCATTTT
CASSEDRGQPQHF
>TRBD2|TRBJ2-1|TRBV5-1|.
TGCGCCAGCAGCTTGGTAGCGGGGGTCAACAATGAGCAGTTCTTC
CASSLVAGVNNEQFF
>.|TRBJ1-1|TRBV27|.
TGTGCCAGCAGTTTCAGCGGTGCTGAAGCTTTCTTT
CASSFSGAEAFF
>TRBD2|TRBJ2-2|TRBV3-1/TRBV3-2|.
TGTGCCAGCAGCCAAGAATCCCGGGAGGGTACCACCGGGGAGCTGTTTTTT
CASSQESREGTTGELFF
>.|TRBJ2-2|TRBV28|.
TGTGCCAGCAGTTTGTATAGGTCTAGTCCCACCGGGGAGCTGTTTTTT
CASSLYRSSPTGELFF
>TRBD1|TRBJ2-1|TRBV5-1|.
TGCGCCAGCAGCTTGGACGGACAGGCCTACAATGAGCAGTTCTTC
CASSLDGQAYNEQFF